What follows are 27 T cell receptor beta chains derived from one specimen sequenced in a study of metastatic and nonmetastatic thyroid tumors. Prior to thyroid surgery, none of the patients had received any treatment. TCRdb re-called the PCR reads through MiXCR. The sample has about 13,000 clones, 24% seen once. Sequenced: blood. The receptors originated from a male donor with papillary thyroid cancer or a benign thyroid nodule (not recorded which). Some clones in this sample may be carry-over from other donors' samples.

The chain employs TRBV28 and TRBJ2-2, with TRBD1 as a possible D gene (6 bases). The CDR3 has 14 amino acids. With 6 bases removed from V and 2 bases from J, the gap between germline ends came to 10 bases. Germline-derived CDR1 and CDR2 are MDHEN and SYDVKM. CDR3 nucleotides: TGTGCCAGCAGCAAGGACAGTAACACCGGGGAGCTGTTTTTT. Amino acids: CASSKDSNTGELFF.

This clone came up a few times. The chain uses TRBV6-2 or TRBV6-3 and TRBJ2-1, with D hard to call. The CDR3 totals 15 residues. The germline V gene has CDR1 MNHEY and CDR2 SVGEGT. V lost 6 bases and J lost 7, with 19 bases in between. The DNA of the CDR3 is TGTGCCAGCAGCCCCGCCCGGGCCATAGGTAATGAGCAGTTCTTC. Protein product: CASSPARAIGNEQFF.

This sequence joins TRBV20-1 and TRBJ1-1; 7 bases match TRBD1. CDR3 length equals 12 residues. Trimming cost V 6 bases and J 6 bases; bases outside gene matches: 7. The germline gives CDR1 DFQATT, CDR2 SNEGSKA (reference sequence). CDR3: CSASDRAAEAFF. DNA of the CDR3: TGCAGTGCGTCCGACAGGGCGGCTGAAGCTTTCTTT.

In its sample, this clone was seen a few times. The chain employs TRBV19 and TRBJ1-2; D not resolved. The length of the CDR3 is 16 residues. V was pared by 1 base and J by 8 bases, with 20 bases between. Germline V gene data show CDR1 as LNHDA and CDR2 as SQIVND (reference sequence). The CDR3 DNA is TGTGCCAGTAGTATAGCGGGCAGAGGAGACTTTGGGGGCTACACCTTC. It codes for CASSIAGRGDFGGYTF.

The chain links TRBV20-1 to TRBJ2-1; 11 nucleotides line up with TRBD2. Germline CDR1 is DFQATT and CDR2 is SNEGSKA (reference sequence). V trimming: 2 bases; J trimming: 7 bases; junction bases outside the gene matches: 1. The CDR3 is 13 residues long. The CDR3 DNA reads TGCAGTGCTAGACGACTAGCGGGGAATGAGCAGTTCTTC. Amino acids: CSARRLAGNEQFF.

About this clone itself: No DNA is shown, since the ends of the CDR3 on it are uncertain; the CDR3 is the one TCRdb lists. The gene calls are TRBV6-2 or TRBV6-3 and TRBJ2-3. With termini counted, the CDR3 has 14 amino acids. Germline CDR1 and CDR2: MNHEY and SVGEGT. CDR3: CASSSSSETDTQYF.

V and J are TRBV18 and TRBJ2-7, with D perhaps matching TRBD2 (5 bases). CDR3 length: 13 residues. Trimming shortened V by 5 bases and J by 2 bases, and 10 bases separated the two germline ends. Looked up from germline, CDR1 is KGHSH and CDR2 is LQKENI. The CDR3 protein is CASSTRAAYEQYF. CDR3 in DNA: TGTGCCAGCTCAACTAGGGCAGCCTACGAGCAGTACTTC.

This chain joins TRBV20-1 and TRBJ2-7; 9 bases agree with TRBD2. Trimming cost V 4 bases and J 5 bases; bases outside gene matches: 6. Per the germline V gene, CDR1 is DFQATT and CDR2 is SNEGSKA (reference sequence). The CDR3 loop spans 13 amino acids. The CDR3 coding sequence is TGCAGTGCTAATAGCGGGAGCGTCAACGAGCAGTACTTC. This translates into CSANSGSVNEQYF.

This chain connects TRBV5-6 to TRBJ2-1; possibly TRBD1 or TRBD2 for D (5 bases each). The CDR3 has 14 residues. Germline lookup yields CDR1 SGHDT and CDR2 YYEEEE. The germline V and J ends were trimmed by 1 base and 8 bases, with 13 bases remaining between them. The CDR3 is CASSLLRGVDEQFF. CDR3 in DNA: TGTGCCAGCAGCTTGTTGAGAGGGGTCGATGAGCAGTTCTTC.

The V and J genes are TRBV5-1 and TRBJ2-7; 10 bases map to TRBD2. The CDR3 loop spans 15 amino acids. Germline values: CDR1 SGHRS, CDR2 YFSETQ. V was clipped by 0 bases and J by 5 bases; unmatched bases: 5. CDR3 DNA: TGCGCCAGCAGCTTGGATACTAGCGGGAACCACGAGCAGTACTTC. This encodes CASSLDTSGNHEQYF.

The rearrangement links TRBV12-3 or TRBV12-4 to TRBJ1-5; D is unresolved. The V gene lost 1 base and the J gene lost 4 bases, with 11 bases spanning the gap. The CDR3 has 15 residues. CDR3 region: CASSLVLGGNQPQHF. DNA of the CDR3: TGTGCCAGCAGTTTAGTTCTCGGAGGGAATCAGCCCCAGCATTTT.

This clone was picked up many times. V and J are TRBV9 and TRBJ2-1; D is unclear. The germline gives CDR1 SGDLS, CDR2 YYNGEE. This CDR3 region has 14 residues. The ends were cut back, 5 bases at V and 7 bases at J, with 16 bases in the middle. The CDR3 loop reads CASSAFGRPNEQFF. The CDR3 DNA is TGTGCCAGCAGTGCTTTTGGGCGGCCTAATGAGCAGTTCTTC.

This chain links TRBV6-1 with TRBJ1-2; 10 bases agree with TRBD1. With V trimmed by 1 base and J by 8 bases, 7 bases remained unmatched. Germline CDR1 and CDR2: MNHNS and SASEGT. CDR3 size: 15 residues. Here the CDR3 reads CASSEVGGTGEGYTF. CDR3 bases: TGTGCCAGCAGTGAAGTGGGGGGGACAGGGGAGGGCTACACCTTC.

The CDR3 sequence is CSARDGREPDTQYF. The CDR3 nucleotides are TGCAGTGCTAGAGATGGGAGGGAACCAGATACGCAGTATTTT. V is TRBV20-1 and J is TRBJ2-3; 7 positions match TRBD2. V was pared by 0 bases and J by 4 bases, with 4 bases of the junction left unmatched. Germline V CDR1 and CDR2: DFQATT, SNEGSKA (reference sequence). CDR3 length: 14 amino acids.

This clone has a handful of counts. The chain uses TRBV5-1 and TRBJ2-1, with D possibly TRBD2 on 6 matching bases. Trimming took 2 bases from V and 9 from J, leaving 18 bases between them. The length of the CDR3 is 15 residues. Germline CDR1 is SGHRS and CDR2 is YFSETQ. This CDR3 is CASSLRLAFRGEQFF. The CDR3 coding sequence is TGCGCCAGCAGCTTAAGGCTAGCGTTTCGTGGTGAGCAGTTCTTC.

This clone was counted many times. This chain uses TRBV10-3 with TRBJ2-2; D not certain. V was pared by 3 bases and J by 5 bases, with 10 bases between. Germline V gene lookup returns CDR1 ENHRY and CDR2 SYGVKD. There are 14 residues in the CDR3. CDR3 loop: CAISDETPTGELFF. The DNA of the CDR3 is TGTGCCATCAGTGATGAGACTCCGACCGGGGAGCTGTTTTTT.

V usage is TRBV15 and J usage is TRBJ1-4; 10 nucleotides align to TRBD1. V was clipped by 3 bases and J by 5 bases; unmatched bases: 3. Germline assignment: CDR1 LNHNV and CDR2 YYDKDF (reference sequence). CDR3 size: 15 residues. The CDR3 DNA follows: TGTGCCACCAGCAGTAAGACAGGGGGCAATGAAAAACTGTTTTTT. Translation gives CATSSKTGGNEKLFF.

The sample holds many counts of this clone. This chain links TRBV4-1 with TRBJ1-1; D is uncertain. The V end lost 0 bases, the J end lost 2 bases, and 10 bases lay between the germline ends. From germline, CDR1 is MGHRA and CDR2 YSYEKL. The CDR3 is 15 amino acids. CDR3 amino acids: CASSQDLRGNTEAFF. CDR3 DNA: TGCGCCAGCAGCCAAGATCTGCGGGGAAACACTGAAGCTTTCTTT.

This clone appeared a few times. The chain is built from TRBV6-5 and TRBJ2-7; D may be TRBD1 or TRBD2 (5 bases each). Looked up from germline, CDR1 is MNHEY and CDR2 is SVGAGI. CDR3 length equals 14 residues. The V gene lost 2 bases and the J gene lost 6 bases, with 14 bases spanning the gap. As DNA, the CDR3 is TGTGCCAGCAGTTACCCCGGGACCCTAGGCGAGCAGTACTTC. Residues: CASSYPGTLGEQYF.

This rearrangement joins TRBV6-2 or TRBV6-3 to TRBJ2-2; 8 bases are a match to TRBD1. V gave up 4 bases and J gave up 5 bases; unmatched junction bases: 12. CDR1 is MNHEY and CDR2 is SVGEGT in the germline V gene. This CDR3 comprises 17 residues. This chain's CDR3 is CASSFPPGGGYTGELFF. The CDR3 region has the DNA TGTGCCAGCAGTTTCCCTCCAGGGGGCGGATATACCGGGGAGCTGTTTTTT.

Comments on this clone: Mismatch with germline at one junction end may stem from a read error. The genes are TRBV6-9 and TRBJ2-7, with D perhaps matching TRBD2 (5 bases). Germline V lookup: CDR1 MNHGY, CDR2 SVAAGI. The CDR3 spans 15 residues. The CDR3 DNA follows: TGCGCCAGCAGGCCCGGTCGACTACCCCCCTACGAGCAGTACTTC. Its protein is CASRPGRLPPYEQYF.

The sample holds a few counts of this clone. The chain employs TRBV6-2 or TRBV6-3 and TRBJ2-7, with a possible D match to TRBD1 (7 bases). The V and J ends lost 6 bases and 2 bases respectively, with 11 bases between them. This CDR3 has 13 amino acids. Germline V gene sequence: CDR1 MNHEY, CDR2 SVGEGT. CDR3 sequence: CASRRDRAYEQYF. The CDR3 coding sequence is TGTGCCAGCAGGCGGGACAGAGCCTACGAGCAGTACTTC.

Here the CDR3 reads CSARDSFFRLVGGGDLYGYTF. For the CDR3, the DNA is TGCAGTGCTAGAGATTCGTTTTTTCGGCTGGTGGGCGGGGGAGATCTCTATGGCTACACCTTC. This chain connects TRBV20-1 to TRBJ1-2; D may be TRBD1 (5 bases). The CDR3 has 21 amino acids. Trimming took off 0 bases at V and 4 bases at J, with 33 bases between the two ends. The germline V gene encodes CDR1 DFQATT and CDR2 SNEGSKA (reference sequence).

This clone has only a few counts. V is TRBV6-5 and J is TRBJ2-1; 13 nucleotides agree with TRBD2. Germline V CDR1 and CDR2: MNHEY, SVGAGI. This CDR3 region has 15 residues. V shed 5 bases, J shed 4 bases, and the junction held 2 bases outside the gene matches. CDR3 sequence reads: CASSVLAGGYNEQFF. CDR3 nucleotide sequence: TGTGCCAGCAGTGTACTAGCGGGAGGGTACAATGAGCAGTTCTTC.

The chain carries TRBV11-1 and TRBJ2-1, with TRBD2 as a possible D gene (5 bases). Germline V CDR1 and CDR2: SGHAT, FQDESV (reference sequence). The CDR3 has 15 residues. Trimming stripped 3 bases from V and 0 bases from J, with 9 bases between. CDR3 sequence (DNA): TGTGCCAGCAGCTTTGTGCGGGCCTCCTACAATGAGCAGTTCTTC. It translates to CASSFVRASYNEQFF.

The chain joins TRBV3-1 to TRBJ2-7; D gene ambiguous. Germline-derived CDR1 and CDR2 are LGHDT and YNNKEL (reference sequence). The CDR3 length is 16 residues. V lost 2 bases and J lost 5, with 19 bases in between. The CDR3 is CASSQLFGVGNDEQYF. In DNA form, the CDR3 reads TGTGCCAGCAGCCAACTTTTCGGCGTGGGCAACGACGAGCAGTACTTC.

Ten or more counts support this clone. CDR3 residues: CATKGTGITLGAEKLFF. CDR3 bases: TGTGCCACAAAAGGGACAGGAATTACCCTTGGGGCTGAAAAACTGTTTTTT. V usage is TRBV28 and J usage is TRBJ1-4, with 8 bases fitting TRBD1. The CDR3 length is 17 residues. J lost 7 bases, V lost 10 bases, and 20 bases had no gene match. Germline lookup yields CDR1 MDHEN and CDR2 SYDVKM.